The present TCR beta chain was sequenced within a study of metastatic and nonmetastatic thyroid tumors. TCRdb re-analyzed the PCR reads using MiXCR. The profile shows about 41,000 clones, approximately 24% of them singletons. Patients underwent thyroid surgery, and none had received any treatment before it. Germline V lookup: CDR1 SNHLY, CDR2 FYNNEI. Trimming pared 7 bases from V and 7 bases from J, leaving 14 bases between. CDR3 length: 13 residues. Comment on this clone: Antigen unknown.

General study results and limits: In blood and tumor, TCR beta diversity was reportedly significantly higher in malignant thyroid tumors than in benign nodules.

The J gene is TRBJ2-1, the V gene TRBV2; D is unclear. The sequence derives from a female donor with papillary thyroid cancer or a benign thyroid nodule (not recorded which). Some clones in this sample may be carry-over from other donors' samples. The material sequenced was tumor tissue. CDR3 amino acids: CASTQLRPNEQFF. The DNA for the CDR3 is TGTGCCAGCACTCAACTAAGGCCTAATGAGCAGTTCTTC. The full variable domain, its missing parts supplied by reference TRBV2 and TRBJ2-1, is EPEVTQTPSHQVTQMGQEVILRCVPISNHLYFYWYRQILGQKVEFLVSFYNNEISEKSEIFDDQFSVERPDGSNFTLKIRSTKLEDSAMYFCASTQLRPNEQFFGPGTRLTVL.